This T cell receptor (beta chain) is drawn from a study of cytomegalovirus exposure and HLA in healthy donors. Germline V gene sequence: CDR1 GTSNPN, CDR2 SVGIG (reference sequence). V lost 6 bases, J lost 1 base, and 6 bases stayed unmatched. The CDR3 runs to 14 residues. PCR used 60 Vbeta primers and 13 Jbeta primers. Clones were sequenced by immunoSEQ multiplex PCR, and TCRdb holds only the in-frame ones, with some missing. The table lists about 140,000 clones, around three quarters of them singletons. Input material: PBMCs. The origin of this receptor is a man aged 35 to 55 in good health and CMV-seronegative. The chain carries TRBV30 and TRBJ2-3, with 8 bases aligning to TRBD2. The CDR3 bases are TGTGCCTGTGTGGGGCGGGAGGGCACAGATACGCAGTATTTT. Translating it yields CACVGREGTDTQYF.